This TCR beta chain came from a study of T-cell reconstitution after alpha-beta-depleted transplantation in children. Trimming left V 5 bases short and J 8 bases short, with 11 bases between. Germline values: CDR1 DFQATT, CDR2 SNEGSKA (reference sequence). This CDR3 region has 11 residues. This sample's TCRbeta library carried unique molecular identifier barcodes. MiXCR, run by TCRdb on the PCR reads, gives a single entry per CDR3 protein. The sample consists of some 640,000 distinct CDR3 sequences, roughly 15% of them appearing once. Many counts were recorded for this clonotype. The chain links TRBV20-1 to TRBJ2-3; TRBD2 might be the D (6 bases). Sequences were derived from PBMCs from the stem cell graft donor, sampled from the stem cell graft. The sequence came from a human donor who donated a stem cell graft to a child with acute myeloid leukemia. CDR3 protein: CSAGEDFTQYF. The CDR3 DNA reads TGCAGTGCTGGGGAGGATTTTACGCAGTATTTT.